One sample yielded the 4 T cell receptor beta chains listed below, sequenced in a study of metastatic and nonmetastatic thyroid tumors. TCRdb re-analyzed the PCR reads using MiXCR. The sample consists of some 27,000 clones, 20% to 25% of them appearing once. All patients reached thyroid surgery having received no treatment beforehand. Source material: blood. The receptor set was obtained from a male donor with papillary thyroid cancer or a benign thyroid nodule (not recorded which). Some clones in this sample may be carry-over from other donors' samples.

Comments on this clone: A read error is likely, as this CDR3 ends without the conserved phenylalanine or tryptophan. No DNA is shown, since the ends of the CDR3 on it are uncertain; the CDR3 is the one TCRdb lists. This chain connects TRBV12-3 or TRBV12-4 to TRBJ1-1; TRBD1, the D gene given by the table, was not confirmed from the DNA. The CDR3 region is 14 residues in length, termini included. The CDR3 sequence is CASSNRGLSTEDFV.

This clone came up many times. The CDR3 here is CASSSLNLGPDTQYF. CDR3 DNA: TGCGCCAGCAGCTCCCTGAACCTAGGTCCAGATACGCAGTATTTT. The rearrangement links TRBV5-1 to TRBJ2-3; D unclear. The germline V gene encodes CDR1 SGHRS and CDR2 YFSETQ. Trimming stripped 3 bases from V and 4 bases from J, with 15 bases between. This CDR3 is 15 amino acids long.

V is TRBV3-1 and J is TRBJ2-7; D may be TRBD1 (5 bases). CDR1 and CDR2 from the germline V gene are LGHDT and YNNKEL (reference sequence). The CDR3 spans 14 residues. V dropped 0 bases and J dropped 3 bases, with 9 bases sitting between them. DNA of the CDR3: TGTGCCAGCAGCCAAGATCAGGGAAACTACGAGCAGTACTTC. This encodes CASSQDQGNYEQYF.

This clone was picked up many times. This chain links TRBV20-1 with TRBJ2-5; 8 positions agree with TRBD2. The CDR3 runs 14 residues. Germline V gene lookup returns CDR1 DFQATT and CDR2 SNEGSKA (reference sequence). Trimming took 6 bases from V and 5 from J; bases not matched to a gene: 11. CDR3 loop: CSARNGGAEETQYF. In DNA, the CDR3 is TGCAGTGCGCGTAACGGGGGGGCCGAGGAGACCCAGTACTTC.